Given below is one TCR beta chain in context. Every patient relapsed after autologous stem cell transplantation, and brentuximab vedotin exposure varied. Sequencing was performed with immunoSEQ multiplex PCR; in TCRdb, only in-frame clones are kept and a portion is missing. The sample has around 66,000 clones; around 89% are singletons. This entry belongs to a study of PD-1 blockade in classical Hodgkin lymphoma. This CDR3 spans 15 amino acids. Germline V gene lookup returns CDR1 KGHSH and CDR2 LQKENI. V dropped 3 bases and J dropped 1 base, with 13 bases sitting between them. This TCR came from a human donor with classical Hodgkin lymphoma. This chain joins TRBV18 and TRBJ2-7, with D perhaps matching TRBD1 (5 bases). Source: peripheral blood mononuclear cells (PBMCs), taken at baseline. CDR3 loop: CASSPGRDRSYEQYF. DNA of the CDR3: TGTGCCAGCTCACCCGGCCGCGACAGATCCTACGAGCAGTACTTC. The variable domain in full, with the rest retrieved from reference TRBV18 and TRBJ2-7, is NAGVMQNPRHLVRRRGQEARLRCSPMKGHSHVYWYRQLPEEGLKFMVYLQKENIIDESGMPKERFSAEFPKEGPSILRIQQVVRGDSAAYFCASSPGRDRSYEQYFGPGTRLTVT.